This TCR beta chain was captured in a study of blood T cell repertoires in COVID-19. Study context: Acute and convalescent COVID-19 samples came from the United States, Italy and Spain. Nucleic acid was either cDNA or gDNA, and it came from T cells, B-cell-depleted T cells, or PBMCs.

This CDR3 comprises 15 residues. Trimming removed 5 bases at V and 6 bases at J, with 19 bases between. Germline CDR1 SGHTA, CDR2 FQGNSA. In the original workflow: Reference gene primer amplification in the assay estimated nucleated cell counts. Assay used: immunoSEQ multiplex PCR; TCRdb lists only in-frame clones, some missing. The V and J calls and clone size come from that table; D and trimming were worked out from the DNA. Of 200,000 to 300,000 clones listed, about 86% are singletons. The sequence derives from a woman in her 30s who had recovered from COVID-19. The V call is TRBV7-2, the J call TRBJ1-2; D might be TRBD1 (5 bases). Sequenced input: peripheral blood. CDR3 nucleotides: TGTGCCAGCAGCCCGCGAGGCAGGGCTTTGGATGGCTACACCTTC. Residues: CASSPRGRALDGYTF.